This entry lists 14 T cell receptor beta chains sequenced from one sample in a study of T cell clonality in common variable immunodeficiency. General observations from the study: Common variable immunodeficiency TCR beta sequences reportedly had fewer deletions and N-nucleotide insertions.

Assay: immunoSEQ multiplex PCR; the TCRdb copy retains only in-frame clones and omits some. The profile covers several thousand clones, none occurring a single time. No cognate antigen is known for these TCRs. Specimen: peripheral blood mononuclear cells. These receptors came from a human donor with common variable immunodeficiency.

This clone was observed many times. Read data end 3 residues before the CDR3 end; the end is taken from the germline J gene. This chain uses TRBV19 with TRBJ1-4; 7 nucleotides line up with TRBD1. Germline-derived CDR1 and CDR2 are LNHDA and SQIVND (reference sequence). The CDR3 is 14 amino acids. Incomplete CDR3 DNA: TGTGCCAGTAGTTCAAGCAGGGGGTACCAAGAA. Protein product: CASSSSRGYQE. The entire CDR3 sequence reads CASSSSRGYQELFF.

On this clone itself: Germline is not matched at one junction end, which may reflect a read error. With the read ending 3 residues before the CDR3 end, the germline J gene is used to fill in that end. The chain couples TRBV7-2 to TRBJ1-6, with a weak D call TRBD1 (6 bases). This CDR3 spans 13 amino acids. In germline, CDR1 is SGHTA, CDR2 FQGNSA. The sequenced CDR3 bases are TGTGCCAACAGCTTCTTCGGGGGGGCTGCC. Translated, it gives CANSFFGGAA. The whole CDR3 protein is CANSFFGGAALHF.

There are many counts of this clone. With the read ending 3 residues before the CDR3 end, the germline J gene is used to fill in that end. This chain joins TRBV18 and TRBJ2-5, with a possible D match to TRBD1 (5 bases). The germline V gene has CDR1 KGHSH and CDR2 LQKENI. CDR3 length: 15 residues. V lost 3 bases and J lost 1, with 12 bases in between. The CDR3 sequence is CASSPGGAAQETQYF. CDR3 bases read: TGTGCCAGCTCACCGGGTGGGGCGGCCCAAGAGACC. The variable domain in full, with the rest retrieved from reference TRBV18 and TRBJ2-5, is NAGVMQNPRHLVRRRGQEARLRCSPMKGHSHVYWYRQLPEEGLKFMVYLQKENIIDESGMPKERFSAEFPKEGPSILRIQQVVRGDSAAYFCASSPGGAAQETQYFGPGTRLLVL.

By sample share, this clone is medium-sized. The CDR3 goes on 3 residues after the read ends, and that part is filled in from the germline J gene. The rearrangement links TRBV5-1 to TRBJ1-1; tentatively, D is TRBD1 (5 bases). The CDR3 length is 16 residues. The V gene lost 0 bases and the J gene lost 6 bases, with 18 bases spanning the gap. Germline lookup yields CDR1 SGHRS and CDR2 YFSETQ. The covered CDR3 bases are TGCGCCAGCAGCTTGGACTTGGGGCACCAGAAGGCTGAA. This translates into CASSLDLGHQKAE. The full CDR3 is CASSLDLGHQKAEAFF.

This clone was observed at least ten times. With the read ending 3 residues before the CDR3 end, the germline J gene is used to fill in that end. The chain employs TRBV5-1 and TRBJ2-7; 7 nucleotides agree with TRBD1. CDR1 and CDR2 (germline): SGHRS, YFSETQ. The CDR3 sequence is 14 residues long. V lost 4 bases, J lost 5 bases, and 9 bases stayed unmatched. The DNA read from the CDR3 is TGCGCCAGCAGCCCCTGGGACAGTAAAAACGAG. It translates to CASSPWDSKNE. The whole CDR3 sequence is CASSPWDSKNEQYF. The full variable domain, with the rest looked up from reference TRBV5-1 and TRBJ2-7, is KAGVTQTPRYLIKTRGQQVTLSCSPISGHRSVSWYQQTPGQGLQFLFEYFSETQRNKGNFPGRFSGRQFSNSRSEMNVSTLELGDSALYLCASSPWDSKNEQYFGPGTRLTVT.

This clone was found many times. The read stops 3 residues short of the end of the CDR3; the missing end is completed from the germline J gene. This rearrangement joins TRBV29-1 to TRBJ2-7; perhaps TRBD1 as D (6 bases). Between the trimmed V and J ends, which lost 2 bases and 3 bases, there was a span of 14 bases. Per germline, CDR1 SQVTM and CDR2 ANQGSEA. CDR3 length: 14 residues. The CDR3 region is CSVEKDRNNYEQYF. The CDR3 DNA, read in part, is TGCAGCGTTGAAAAGGACAGAAATAACTACGAG.

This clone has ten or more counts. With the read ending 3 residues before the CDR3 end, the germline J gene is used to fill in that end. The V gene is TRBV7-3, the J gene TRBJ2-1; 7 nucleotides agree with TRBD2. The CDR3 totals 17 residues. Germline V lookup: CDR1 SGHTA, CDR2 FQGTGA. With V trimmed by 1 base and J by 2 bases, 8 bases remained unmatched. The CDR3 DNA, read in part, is TGTGCCAGCAGCTTAAATCCCCGGAGCGGGACCTACAATGAG. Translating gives CASSLNPRSGTYNE. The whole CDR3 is CASSLNPRSGTYNEQFF. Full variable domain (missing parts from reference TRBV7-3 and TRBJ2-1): GAGVSQTPSNKVTEKGKYVELRCDPISGHTALYWYRQSLGQGPEFLIYFQGTGAADDSGLPNDRFFAVRPEGSVSTLKIQRTERGDSAVYLCASSLNPRSGTYNEQFFGPGTRLTVL.

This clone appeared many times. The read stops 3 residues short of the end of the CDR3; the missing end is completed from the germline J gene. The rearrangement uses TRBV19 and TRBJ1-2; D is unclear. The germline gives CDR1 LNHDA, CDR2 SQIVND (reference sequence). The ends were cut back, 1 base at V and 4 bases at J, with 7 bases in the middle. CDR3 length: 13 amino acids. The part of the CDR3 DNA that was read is TGTGCCAGTAGTATAGGTAACACCTATGGC. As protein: CASSIGNTYG. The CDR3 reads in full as CASSIGNTYGYTF.

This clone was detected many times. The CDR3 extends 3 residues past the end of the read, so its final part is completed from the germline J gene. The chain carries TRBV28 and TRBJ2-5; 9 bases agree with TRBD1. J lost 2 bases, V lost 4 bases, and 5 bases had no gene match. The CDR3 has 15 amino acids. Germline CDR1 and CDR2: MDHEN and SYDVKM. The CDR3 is CASSYTGQGQETQYF. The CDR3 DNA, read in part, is TGTGCCAGCAGTTATACGGGACAGGGTCAAGAGACC.

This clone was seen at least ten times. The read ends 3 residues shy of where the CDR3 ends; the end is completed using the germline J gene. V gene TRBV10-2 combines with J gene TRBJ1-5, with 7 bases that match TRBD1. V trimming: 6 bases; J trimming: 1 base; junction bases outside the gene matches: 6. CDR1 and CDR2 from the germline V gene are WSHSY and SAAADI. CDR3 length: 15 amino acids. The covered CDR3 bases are TGCGCCAGCAGGGAGACAGGGCCAAGCAATCAGCCC. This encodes CASRETGPSNQP. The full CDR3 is CASRETGPSNQPQHF.

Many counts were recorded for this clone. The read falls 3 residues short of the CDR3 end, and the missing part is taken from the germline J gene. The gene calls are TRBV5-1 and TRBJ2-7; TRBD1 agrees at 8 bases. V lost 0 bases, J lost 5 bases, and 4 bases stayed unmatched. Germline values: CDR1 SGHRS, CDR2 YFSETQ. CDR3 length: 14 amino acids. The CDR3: CASSLDGQGNEQYF. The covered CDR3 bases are TGCGCCAGCAGCTTGGATGGACAGGGAAACGAG.

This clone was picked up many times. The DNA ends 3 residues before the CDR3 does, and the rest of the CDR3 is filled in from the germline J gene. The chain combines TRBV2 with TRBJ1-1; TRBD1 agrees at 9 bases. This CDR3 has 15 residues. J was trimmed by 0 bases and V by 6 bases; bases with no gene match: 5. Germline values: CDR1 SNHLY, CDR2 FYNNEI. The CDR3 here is CASSKTGGMNTEAFF. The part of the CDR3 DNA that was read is TGTGCCAGCAGCAAGACAGGGGGTATGAACACTGAA.

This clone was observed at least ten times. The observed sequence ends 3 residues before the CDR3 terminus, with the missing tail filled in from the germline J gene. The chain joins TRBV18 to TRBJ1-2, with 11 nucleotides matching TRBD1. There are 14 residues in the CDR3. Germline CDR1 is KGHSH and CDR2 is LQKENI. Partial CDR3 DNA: TGTGCCAGCTCTCCCGGACAGGGGGCGGAAGGC. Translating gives CASSPGQGAEG. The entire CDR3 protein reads CASSPGQGAEGYTF.

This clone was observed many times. Partial CDR3 DNA: TGTGCCAGCAGCGGATTTGAGGGGAACACCGGGGAG. Translated: CASSGFEGNTGE. The CDR3 as a whole reads CASSGFEGNTGELFF. The J gene is TRBJ2-2, the V gene TRBV9; D may be TRBD2 (5 bases). Read sequence stops 3 residues before the CDR3 end, and the germline J gene provides the missing end. Trimming took 3 bases from V and 1 from J, leaving 10 bases between them. The germline gives CDR1 SGDLS, CDR2 YYNGEE. The CDR3 spans 15 residues.